Listed here is a single T cell receptor beta chain. There is no known antigen for this receptor. No base-level quality is on record; no much larger clone is a single base apart. The immunoSEQ kit was used, according to the manufacturer's recommendations, to generate TCR beta libraries from genomic DNA. To prepare libraries, a first multiplex PCR with proprietary primers was run, followed by a second PCR that added unique barcodes, and a bead cleanup was done after each round. Each sample batch included a kit-provided positive control reaction and a negative control reaction. The final libraries were assessed on an Agilent 4200 TapeStation D1000 ScreenTape, pooled by volume, and quantified by qPCR. Sequencing was performed on an Illumina NextSeq500 using a MidOutput 150-cycle cartridge, with 156 Read1 cycles, 15 Index1 cycles, and the kit custom primers. The pooled library was loaded at roughly 1 pM with approximately 20% PhiX control spiked in. Concerning the study's data processing: The vendor-processed data were analyzed in R, and a clonotype was defined as all T cells that share the same CDR3 nucleotide sequence. For clone abundance analyses, frequencies were normalized to the 10,000 most abundant clones in each sample. Public T cell clones, which averaged fewer than five per sample, were excluded before analysis. An abundance difference of at least 32-fold between compartments was the criterion for calling clonotypes tumor-enriched or baseline blood-enriched. A beta-binomial differential abundance model was used to identify clonotypes that were expanded or contracted between blood time points. Tumor-blood repertoire similarity was measured with the Baroni-Urbani and Buser coefficient, and groups were compared using two-tailed Wilcoxon tests in R. In its TCRdb copy, this immuneACCESS table keeps in-frame sequences only and misses some clones. Where compared with another copy, unresolved V genes explain less than half of these, and the others have no known cause. V and J calls and clone size follow that table, whereas D and trimming were derived from the DNA. This sample lists around 130,000 clones; 88% were detected once. The top ten hold 5% to 6% of the sample.

The record originates from a study of radiation and T cells in renal cell carcinoma (dated by TCRdb to the early 2020s). Notes on the research overall: The samples were drawn from a clinical trial, where primary renal cell carcinomas were treated with 15 Gy of stereotactic body radiation therapy and then removed by nephrectomy 4 weeks afterward. In total, 53 samples underwent TCR beta sequencing: about 25 tumors plus 27 peripheral blood samples. A total of 4 million to 5 million unique CDR3 nucleotide sequences, encoding around 2.7 million unique CDR3 amino acid sequences, were found across all 50 or so samples. General study outcomes and caveats: Changes in the blood repertoire were not tracked past 4 weeks after treatment. Because the trial had a single-armed design, the trial could not examine how radiation dose or scheduling affected the TCR repertoire. Top tumor clonotypes rose in blood from baseline to 2 weeks post-radiation, then contracted by 4 weeks, suggesting transient expansion of tumor-resident clones. Because pretreatment tumor biopsies were not available, the study could not determine whether clonotypes were already present within the tumor at baseline.

Read against the paper, the sample's time point label means: blood 2 weeks post-SBRT. The intended sense of this specimen's treatment or condition label: 15 Gy SBRT to primary tumor, nephrectomy 4 weeks later. To follow tumor-enriched clonotypes, peripheral blood was collected serially from radiation-treated patients at baseline and again at 2 weeks and 4 weeks after SBRT. Renal cell carcinoma with clear cell pathology was present in all patients. Genomic DNA for TCR sequencing was prepared using the QIAamp DNA Blood Mini Kit (Qiagen). The analyses included just those samples that passed every quality control check. V is cut back by 3 bases and J by 5 bases, with 5 bases in the junction unmatched. The CDR3 has 14 amino acids, counting the end cysteine and phenylalanine. Only the CDR3 DNA is retained, 42 bases long and in frame from the first base. The germline V gene sets CDR1 to SGDLS and CDR2 to YYNGEE.

The chain couples TRBV9 to TRBJ2-3; 8 of the junction bases match TRBD2. Material: blood, obtained from a patient whose treatment included radiotherapy and nephrectomy. The TCR sequence derives from a woman in her 70s with renal cell carcinoma. The nucleotides are TGTGCCAGCAGCGACTCCGGGACTAGAGATACGCAGTATTTT. Translated, it gives CASSDSGTRDTQYF.